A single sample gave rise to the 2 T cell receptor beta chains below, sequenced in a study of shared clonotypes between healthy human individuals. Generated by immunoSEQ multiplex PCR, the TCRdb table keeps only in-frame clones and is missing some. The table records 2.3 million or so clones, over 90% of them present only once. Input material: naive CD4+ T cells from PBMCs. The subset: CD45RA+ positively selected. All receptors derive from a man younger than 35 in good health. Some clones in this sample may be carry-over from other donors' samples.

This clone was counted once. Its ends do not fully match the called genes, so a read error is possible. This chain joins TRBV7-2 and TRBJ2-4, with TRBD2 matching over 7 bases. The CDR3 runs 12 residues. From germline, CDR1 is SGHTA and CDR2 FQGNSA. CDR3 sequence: CASSRGGIVGNF. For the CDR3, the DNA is TGTGCCAGCAGCCGCGGGGGAATTGTTGGCAACTTC.

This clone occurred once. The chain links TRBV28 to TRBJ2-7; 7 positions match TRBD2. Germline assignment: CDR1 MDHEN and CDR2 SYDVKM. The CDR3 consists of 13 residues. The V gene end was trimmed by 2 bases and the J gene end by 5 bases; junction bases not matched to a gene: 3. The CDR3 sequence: CASSLAGVHEQYF. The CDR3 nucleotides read TGTGCCAGCAGTTTAGCGGGAGTCCACGAGCAGTACTTC. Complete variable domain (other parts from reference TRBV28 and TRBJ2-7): DVKVTQSSRYLVKRTGEKVFLECVQDMDHENMFWYRQDPGLGLRLIYFSYDVKMKEKGDIPEGYSVSREKKERFSLILESASTNQTSMYLCASSLAGVHEQYFGPGTRLTVT.